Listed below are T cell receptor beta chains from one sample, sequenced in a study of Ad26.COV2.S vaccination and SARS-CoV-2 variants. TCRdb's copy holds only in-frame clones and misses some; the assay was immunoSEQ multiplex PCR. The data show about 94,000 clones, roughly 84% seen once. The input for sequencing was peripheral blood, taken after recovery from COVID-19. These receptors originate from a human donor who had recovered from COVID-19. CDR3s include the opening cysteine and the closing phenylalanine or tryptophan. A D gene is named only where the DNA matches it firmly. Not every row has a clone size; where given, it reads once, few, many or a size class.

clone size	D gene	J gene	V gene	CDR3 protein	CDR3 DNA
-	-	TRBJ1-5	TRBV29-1	CSVAIKRGNQPQHF	TGCAGCGTCGCGATTAAAAGGGGCAATCAGCCCCAGCATTTT
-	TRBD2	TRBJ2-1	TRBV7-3	CASSLKGLADHLRNEQFF	TGTGCCAGCAGCTTAAAGGGACTAGCGGATCACTTAAGAAATGAGCAGTTCTTC
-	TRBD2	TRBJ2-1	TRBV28	CASSPARSGSSGKQFF	TGTGCCAGCAGTCCCGCGAGGAGCGGGAGTTCGGGAAAGCAGTTCTTC
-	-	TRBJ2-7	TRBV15	CATSSQTGGEQYF	TGTGCCACCAGCAGCCAGACAGGTGGCGAGCAGTACTTC
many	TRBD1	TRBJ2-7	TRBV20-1	CSGLQGFEQYF	TGCAGTGGACTACAGGGGTTCGAGCAGTACTTC
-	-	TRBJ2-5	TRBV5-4	CASFNQGRETQYF	TGTGCCAGTTTTAATCAGGGCAGAGAGACCCAGTACTTC
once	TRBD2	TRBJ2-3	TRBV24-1	CATSDFASGMSTDTQYF	TGTGCCACCAGTGATTTTGCTAGCGGGATGAGCACAGATACGCAGTATTTT
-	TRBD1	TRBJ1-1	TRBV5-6	CASSPRTGGVTEAFF	TGTGCCAGCAGCCCCCGGACAGGGGGCGTCACTGAAGCTTTCTTT
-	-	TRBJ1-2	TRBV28	CASRPQRRAYGYTF	TGTGCCAGCAGACCTCAGAGGAGGGCCTATGGCTACACCTTC
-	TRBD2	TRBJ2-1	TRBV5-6	CASILRRLALYNEQFF	TGTGCCAGCATCCTTCGCAGACTAGCCCTTTACAATGAGCAGTTCTTC
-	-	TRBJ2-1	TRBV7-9	CASSLGGASQFF	TGTGCCAGCAGCCTTGGGGGGGCTTCGCAGTTCTTC
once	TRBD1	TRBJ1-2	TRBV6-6	CASRSTGTGNYGYTF	TGTGCCAGCAGGTCTACCGGGACAGGGAACTATGGCTACACCTTC
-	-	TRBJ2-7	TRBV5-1	CASSLAYSSYEQYF	TGCGCCAGCAGCTTGGCATACAGTTCCTACGAGCAGTACTTC
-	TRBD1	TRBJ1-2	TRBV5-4	CASSLDRESSGYTF	TGTGCCAGCAGCCTTGACAGGGAGAGTTCGGGCTACACCTTC
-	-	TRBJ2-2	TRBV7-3	CASSLSGRGTGELFF	TGTGCCAGCAGCTTGTCAGGGAGAGGGACCGGGGAGCTGTTTTTT
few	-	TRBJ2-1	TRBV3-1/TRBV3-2	CASSRLGHNEQFF	TGTGCCAGCAGCAGACTCGGGCACAATGAGCAGTTCTTC
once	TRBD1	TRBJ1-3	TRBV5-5	CASSEADRGSGNTIYF	TGTGCCAGCAGCGAGGCTGACAGGGGATCTGGAAACACCATATATTTT
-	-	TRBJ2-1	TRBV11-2	CASYSSHEQFF	TGTGCCAGCTACAGCAGCCATGAGCAGTTCTTC
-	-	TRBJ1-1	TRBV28	CASSFPPTDYTEAFF	TGTGCCAGCAGTTTCCCTCCGACAGACTACACTGAAGCTTTCTTT
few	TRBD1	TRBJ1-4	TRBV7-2	CASSVAGTGKEKLFF	TGTGCCAGCAGCGTCGCCGGGACAGGGAAAGAAAAACTGTTTTTT
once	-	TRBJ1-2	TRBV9	CASGRDGYTF	TGTGCCAGCGGCCGGGATGGCTACACCTTC
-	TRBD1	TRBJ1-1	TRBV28	CASSPDREAFF	TGTGCCAGCAGCCCGGACAGGGAAGCTTTCTTT
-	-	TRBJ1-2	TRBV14	CASSHPWGGVYGYTF	TGTGCCAGCAGCCACCCCTGGGGGGGCGTCTATGGCTACACCTTC
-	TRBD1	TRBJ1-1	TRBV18	CASSPDRGAFF	TGTGCCAGCTCACCCGACAGGGGAGCTTTCTTT
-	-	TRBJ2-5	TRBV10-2	CASRTFGGPQETQYF	TGCGCCAGCAGGACCTTTGGGGGGCCTCAAGAGACCCAGTACTTC
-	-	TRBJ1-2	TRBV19	CASSILRGGDNYGYTF	TGTGCCAGTAGTATACTGCGAGGGGGTGATAACTATGGCTACACCTTC
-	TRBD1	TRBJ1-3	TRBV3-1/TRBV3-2	CASSQGGRTGGLTGNTIYF	TGTGCCAGCAGCCAAGGGGGGAGGACAGGGGGCTTGACTGGAAACACCATATATTTT
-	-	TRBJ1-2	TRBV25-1	CASSTSTENYGYTF	-
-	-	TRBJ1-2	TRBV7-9	CASSLKADIAYTF	TGTGCCAGCAGCTTAAAGGCGGACATCGCCTACACCTTC
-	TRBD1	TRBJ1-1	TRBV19	CASARQGRTEAFF	TGTGCCAGCGCCCGACAGGGTCGGACTGAAGCTTTCTTT
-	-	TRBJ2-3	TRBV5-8	CASSLVDTQYF	TGTGCCAGCAGCTTAGTCGATACGCAGTATTTT
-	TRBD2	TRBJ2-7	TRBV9	CASSVGTSGTYEQYF	TGTGCCAGCAGCGTAGGGACTAGCGGAACCTACGAGCAGTACTTC
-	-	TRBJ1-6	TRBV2	CASGVWDSSYNSPLHF	TGTGCCAGCGGGGTCTGGGATAGCTCCTATAATTCACCCCTCCACTTT
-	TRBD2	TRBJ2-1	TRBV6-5	CASSYSSGSSGMGQFF	TGTGCCAGCAGTTACTCTAGCGGGAGTTCCGGCATGGGGCAGTTCTTC
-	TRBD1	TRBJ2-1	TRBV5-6	CASSMVLTGGYNEQFF	TGTGCCAGCAGCATGGTATTGACAGGGGGGTACAATGAGCAGTTCTTC
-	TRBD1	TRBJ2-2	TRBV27	CASSLGTGNTGELFF	TGTGCCAGCAGTCTCGGGACAGGGAACACCGGGGAGCTGTTTTTT
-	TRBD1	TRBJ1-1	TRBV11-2	CASSLVGGQVNTEAFF	TGTGCCAGCAGCTTAGTAGGAGGACAGGTGAACACTGAAGCTTTCTTT
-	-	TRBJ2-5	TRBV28	CASSLFYREETQYF	TGTGCCAGCAGTTTATTTTATAGGGAAGAGACCCAGTACTTC
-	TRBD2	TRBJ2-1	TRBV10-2	CASILNAGVDEQFF	TGCGCCAGCATTCTGAACGCGGGAGTTGATGAGCAGTTCTTC
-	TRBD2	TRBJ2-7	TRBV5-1	CASSLEGLAGNEQYF	TGCGCCAGCAGCTTGGAAGGACTAGCGGGAAACGAGCAGTACTTC
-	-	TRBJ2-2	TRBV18	CASSPRGDTGELFF	TGTGCCAGCTCACCACGCGGGGATACCGGGGAGCTGTTTTTT
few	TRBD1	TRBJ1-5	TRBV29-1	CSVEQGANQPQHF	TGCAGCGTTGAACAGGGGGCGAATCAGCCCCAGCATTTT
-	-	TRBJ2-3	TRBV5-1	CASSFPGTDTQYF	TGCGCCAGCAGCTTCCCAGGGACAGATACGCAGTATTTT
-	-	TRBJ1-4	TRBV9	CASSVTEDEKLFF	TGTGCCAGCAGCGTGACAGAGGATGAAAAACTGTTTTTT
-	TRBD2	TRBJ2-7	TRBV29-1	CSVERGYEQYF	TGCAGCGTTGAGCGGGGGTACGAGCAGTACTTC
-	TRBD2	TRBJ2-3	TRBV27	CASTLGLAGGTDTQYF	TGTGCCAGCACCTTAGGACTAGCGGGAGGTACAGATACGCAGTATTTT
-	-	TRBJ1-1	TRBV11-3	CASSHTFGVLGHPEAFF	TGTGCCAGCAGCCATACCTTTGGGGTTTTGGGTCATCCTGAAGCTTTCTTT
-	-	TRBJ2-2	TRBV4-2	CASSRRPDTGELFF	TGTGCCAGCAGCCGCAGACCAGACACCGGGGAGCTGTTTTTT
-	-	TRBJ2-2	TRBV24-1	CATSDLWQGANTGELFF	TGTGCCACCAGTGATTTATGGCAGGGTGCGAACACCGGGGAGCTGTTTTTT
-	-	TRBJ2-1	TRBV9	CASSVGVGNEQFF	TGTGCCAGCAGCGTAGGGGTGGGGAATGAGCAGTTCTTC